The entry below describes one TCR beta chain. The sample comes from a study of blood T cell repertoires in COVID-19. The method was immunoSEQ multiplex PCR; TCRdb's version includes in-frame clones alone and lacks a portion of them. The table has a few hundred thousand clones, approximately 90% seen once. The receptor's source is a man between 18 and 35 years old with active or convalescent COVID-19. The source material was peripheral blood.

CDR3 DNA sequence: TGTGCCAGCAGTTCCCCCGGGACAGGGGGCTACGAGCAGTACTTC. As protein: CASSSPGTGGYEQYF. The chain has TRBV6-5 and TRBJ2-7; 11 bases map to TRBD1. There are 15 residues in the CDR3. V was clipped by 4 bases and J by 3 bases; unmatched bases: 5. Germline V CDR1 and CDR2: MNHEY, SVGAGI.